This entry lists 27 T cell receptor beta chains sequenced from one sample in a study of shared clonotypes between healthy human individuals. The data were produced by immunoSEQ multiplex PCR, yet TCRdb's version contains in-frame clones alone and is incomplete. The data hold around 1.9 million clones, with 80% to 95% observed a single time. Naive CD8 cells lacked CD45RO, underwent positive selection for CCR7 and left out terminally differentiated effector memory CD45RA+ cells. The sample consisted of naive CD8+ T cells from PBMCs. These receptors all stem from a man younger than 35 in good health. Some clones in this sample may be carry-over from other donors' samples.

V gene TRBV7-6 combines with J gene TRBJ1-2; no clear D. V was pared by 3 bases and J by 2 bases, with 16 bases between. Per the germline V gene, CDR1 is SGHVS and CDR2 is FNYEAQ. The CDR3 sequence is 16 residues long. CDR3 sequence reads: CASSFRSGERNYGYTF. CDR3 nucleotide sequence: TGTGCCAGCAGCTTCCGATCTGGGGAGAGAAACTATGGCTACACCTTC.

Concerning this clone: Other DNA sequences in this specimen translate into the identical CDR3. The gene calls are TRBV28 and TRBJ2-7; TRBD1 might be the D (6 bases). The CDR3 contains 13 residues. The V and J ends lost 5 bases and 3 bases respectively, with 11 bases between them. The germline V gene has CDR1 MDHEN and CDR2 SYDVKM. CDR3 bases: TGTGCCAGCAGTCCTGACAGGAGCTACGAGCAGTACTTC. Translating gives CASSPDRSYEQYF.

On this clone: Other DNA sequences from this sample encode an identical CDR3 as well. The chain combines TRBV28 with TRBJ2-7; a weak D match, TRBD2 (6 bases). Germline V lookup: CDR1 MDHEN, CDR2 SYDVKM. The CDR3 extends over 12 amino acids. Trimming took 0 bases from V and 6 from J, leaving 6 bases between them. CDR3 sequence reads: CASSLWGGEQYF. CDR3 coding DNA: TGTGCCAGCAGTTTATGGGGGGGCGAGCAGTACTTC.

This clone was counted a single time. This rearrangement joins TRBV15 to TRBJ1-4; D is possibly TRBD1 (6 bases). CDR3 length: 15 amino acids. The V and J ends lost 4 bases and 8 bases respectively, with 17 bases between them. The germline V gene has CDR1 LNHNV and CDR2 YYDKDF (reference sequence). CDR3 DNA: TGTGCCACCAGCATCCGTCGGGGGCGCGGGGAAAAACTGTTTTTT. This gives the protein CATSIRRGRGEKLFF.

The chain combines TRBV27 with TRBJ2-5; D not certain. CDR1 and CDR2 from the germline V gene are MNHEY and SMNVEV (reference sequence). V gave up 6 bases and J gave up 3 bases, with 11 bases separating them. The CDR3 spans 13 residues. The CDR3 loop is CASSPLREETQYF. CDR3 in DNA: TGTGCCAGCAGCCCACTCCGCGAAGAGACCCAGTACTTC.

The V and J genes are TRBV7-9 and TRBJ2-6; perhaps D is TRBD1 or TRBD2 (5 bases each). Trimming cost V 0 bases and J 3 bases, with 15 bases left between them. The germline gives CDR1 SEHNR, CDR2 FQNEAQ (reference sequence). The CDR3 is made up of 18 amino acids. Here the CDR3 DNA reads TGTGCCAGCAGCTTAGCTTCCCAGGGAGACGATGGGGCCAACGTCCTGACTTTC. Translated, it gives CASSLASQGDDGANVLTF.

The CDR3 DNA sequence: TGTGCCAGCAGCTTAACGGAGACGCAGGCCTCCTACGAGCAGTACTTC. It specifies CASSLTETQASYEQYF. J is TRBJ2-7 and V is TRBV7-2; D is uncertain. The CDR3 sequence is 16 residues long. V was trimmed by 2 bases and J by 0 bases, leaving 14 bases between them. Looked up from germline, CDR1 is SGHTA and CDR2 is FQGNSA.

J is TRBJ2-1 and V is TRBV9, with a possible D match to TRBD2 (6 bases). Germline loops: CDR1 SGDLS, CDR2 YYNGEE. Trimming shortened V by 0 bases and J by 6 bases, and 10 bases separated the two germline ends. The CDR3 loop spans 14 amino acids. CDR3 in amino acids: CASSVVISGNEQFF. The CDR3 DNA is TGTGCCAGCAGCGTAGTGATTAGCGGCAATGAGCAGTTCTTC.

The genes are TRBV10-3 and TRBJ2-7; 10 bases map to TRBD1. This CDR3 has 13 residues. Germline CDR1 ENHRY, CDR2 SYGVKD. Trimming took 4 bases from V and 7 from J; bases not matched to a gene: 4. The CDR3 region has the DNA TGTGCCATCAGTGGGGGGACAGGGGAGGAGCAGTACTTC. This codes for CAISGGTGEEQYF.

The chain couples TRBV7-9 to TRBJ2-1, with 7 bases matching TRBD2. The germline CDR1 and CDR2 sequences are SEHNR and FQNEAQ (reference sequence). J was trimmed by 8 bases and V by 5 bases; bases with no gene match: 12. The CDR3 extends over 15 amino acids. The CDR3 sequence is CASSPRGDLGDEQFF. The CDR3 coding sequence is TGTGCCAGCAGCCCCCGGGGGGATCTAGGGGATGAGCAGTTCTTC.

This clone came up once. The chain couples TRBV29-1 to TRBJ1-2; D not certain. The CDR3 loop spans 16 amino acids. CDR1 and CDR2 (germline): SQVTM, ANQGSEA. V shed 0 bases and J shed 1 base, with 15 bases lying between them. CDR3 sequence (DNA): TGCAGCGTTGAAGATTACTTCATGGTCGGTAACTATGGCTACACCTTC. Residues: CSVEDYFMVGNYGYTF.

This clone was recorded once. The CDR3 region is CASTSWGSRGLYGYTF. Here the CDR3 DNA reads TGTGCCAGTACCTCTTGGGGGTCCAGGGGGCTGTATGGCTACACCTTC. The chain carries TRBV19 and TRBJ1-2; 8 nucleotides match TRBD1. This CDR3 region has 16 residues. After removal of 7 bases from V and 5 bases from J, the junction contained 15 bases not matched to a gene. The germline V gene has CDR1 LNHDA and CDR2 SQIVND (reference sequence).

J is TRBJ2-1 and V is TRBV10-3, with 10 bases identical to TRBD2. There are 16 residues in the CDR3. J gave up 5 bases and V 5 bases, and 9 bases lay outside the gene matches. The germline CDR1 and CDR2 sequences are ENHRY and SYGVKD. CDR3 sequence (DNA): TGTGCCATCAGTCTGGGACTAGCGAGAACAAACAATGAGCAGTTCTTC. This translates into CAISLGLARTNNEQFF.

V and J are TRBV11-2 and TRBJ2-1; 10 positions agree with TRBD2. Germline assignment: CDR1 SGHAT and CDR2 FQNNGV. This CDR3 comprises 16 residues. The V segment lost 5 bases and the J segment 8 bases; nucleotides outside the gene matches: 12. CDR3 residues: CASSRRGSGRAYEQFF. The CDR3 DNA sequence: TGTGCCAGCAGCCGCAGGGGGAGCGGGAGGGCCTATGAGCAGTTCTTC.

The chain combines TRBV7-2 with TRBJ2-7, with D possibly TRBD2 on 5 matching bases. The CDR3 length is 15 residues. V was clipped by 5 bases and J by 2 bases, with 16 bases between them. Germline V gene lookup returns CDR1 SGHTA and CDR2 FQGNSA. CDR3 bases: TGTGCCAGCAGCAAACTTCGGCTAGCCCCCTACGAGCAGTACTTC. This encodes CASSKLRLAPYEQYF.

The chain has TRBV27 and TRBJ1-2; possible D gene TRBD1, 6 bases. V was clipped by 6 bases and J by 8 bases, with 25 bases between them. CDR1 is MNHEY, CDR2 SMNVEV, per germline (reference sequence). The CDR3 spans 16 residues. CDR3 loop: CASSPPPRGQFGGYTF. The CDR3 bases are TGTGCCAGCAGCCCTCCGCCCCGGGGACAATTCGGGGGCTACACCTTC.

The chain has TRBV10-1 and TRBJ2-3; 8 nucleotides match TRBD2. Germline V CDR1 and CDR2: WNHNN, SYGVQD (reference sequence). V dropped 2 bases and J dropped 0; count of bases not matched to a gene: 10. The CDR3 is made up of 18 amino acids. The CDR3 region has the DNA TGCGCCAGCAGTGAGACGGGGTTCAGCGGGGGTAGCACAGATACGCAGTATTTT. Its protein product is CASSETGFSGGSTDTQYF.

V gene TRBV27 combines with J gene TRBJ2-7; TRBD1 agrees at 7 bases. The CDR3 is made up of 15 amino acids. CDR1 MNHEY and CDR2 SMNVEV come from the germline V gene (reference sequence). Trimming cost V 2 bases and J 6 bases; bases outside gene matches: 10. CDR3 bases: TGTGCCAGCAGTTTACTAGGGACAGAAGGGATCGAGCAGTACTTC. As protein: CASSLLGTEGIEQYF.

The rearrangement links TRBV10-2 to TRBJ2-1; D is uncertain. There are 12 residues in the CDR3. Germline V lookup: CDR1 WSHSY, CDR2 SAAADI. Trimming removed 6 bases from V and 2 bases from J, with 5 bases in between. The CDR3 DNA follows: TGCGCCAGCAGCGGTCCCTACAATGAGCAGTTCTTC. Translation: CASSGPYNEQFF.

The chain is built from TRBV12-5 and TRBJ2-3; D not resolved. V was pared by 2 bases and J by 4 bases, with 13 bases between. Germline CDR1 is LGHNT and CDR2 is FRNRAP. The CDR3 sequence is 15 residues long. CDR3 in DNA: TGTGCTAGTGGTTTGACGACTCAAGGGTCAGATACGCAGTATTTT. Protein product: CASGLTTQGSDTQYF.

To note about this clone: This sample also contains other DNA sequences that code for the same CDR3. The rearrangement uses TRBV5-4 and TRBJ1-1; D unresolved. Germline CDR1 reads SGHNT; CDR2 reads YYREEE (reference sequence). V was cut by 1 base and J by 2 bases, with 6 bases left in between. The CDR3 is 13 residues long. CDR3 sequence (DNA): TGTGCCAGCAGCTTGAGGGTTAACACTGAAGCTTTCTTT. It encodes CASSLRVNTEAFF.

As concerns this clone: At the DNA level, this CDR3 is encoded by other sequences in the same sample as well. CDR3 sequence reads: CASSLGTGNNYGYTF. CDR3 coding DNA: TGTGCCAGCAGCTTGGGGACAGGGAATAACTATGGCTACACCTTC. This sequence joins TRBV7-9 and TRBJ1-2; 9 bases agree with TRBD1. V gave up 3 bases and J gave up 1 base; unmatched junction bases: 3. The length of the CDR3 is 15 residues. Germline V gene data show CDR1 as SEHNR and CDR2 as FQNEAQ (reference sequence).

The rearrangement links TRBV7-2 to TRBJ2-3, with D unresolved. The CDR3 runs 16 residues. Trimming pared 0 bases from V and 0 bases from J, leaving 10 bases between. Per germline, CDR1 SGHTA and CDR2 FQGNSA. CDR3 region: CASSLAKTVSTDTQYF. Written as DNA, the CDR3 is TGTGCCAGCAGCTTAGCGAAAACGGTTAGCACAGATACGCAGTATTTT.

The chain has TRBV4-1 and TRBJ2-1, with 9 bases identical to TRBD2. With 1 base clipped from V and 6 bases from J, the junction kept 10 bases outside the gene matches. The germline V gene encodes CDR1 MGHRA and CDR2 YSYEKL. The CDR3 covers 17 residues. The CDR3 loop is CASSQVLAGGPLNEQFF. CDR3 coding DNA: TGCGCCAGCAGCCAAGTTCTGGCGGGAGGGCCCCTCAATGAGCAGTTCTTC.

The chain recombines TRBV5-5 with TRBJ1-5, with 8 bases identical to TRBD1. The V gene end was trimmed by 4 bases and the J gene end by 4 bases; junction bases not matched to a gene: 7. This CDR3 is 15 amino acids long. Per germline, CDR1 SGHKS and CDR2 YYEKEE (reference sequence). CDR3 loop: CASSTAGGVNQPQHF. The CDR3, as DNA: TGTGCCAGCAGCACGGCAGGGGGCGTAAATCAGCCCCAGCATTTT. Full variable domain (outside the CDR3, taken from reference TRBV5-5 and TRBJ1-5): DAGVTQSPTHLIKTRGQQVTLRCSPISGHKSVSWYQQVLGQGPQFIFQYYEKEERGRGNFPDRFSARQFPNYSSELNVNALLLGDSALYLCASSTAGGVNQPQHFGDGTRLSIL.

This rearrangement joins TRBV28 to TRBJ2-3; TRBD1 is a possible D gene (6 bases). Germline V gene lookup returns CDR1 MDHEN and CDR2 SYDVKM. The CDR3 has 16 residues. V lost 3 bases and J 1 base, leaving 14 bases between the germline ends. CDR3 bases: TGTGCCAGCAGTTTGCCGCAGGGGTGGGGCACAGATACGCAGTATTTT. Translated: CASSLPQGWGTDTQYF.

V is TRBV11-3 and J is TRBJ2-1, with TRBD1 identical over 8 bases. Losses at the gene ends were 0 bases for V and 4 bases for J; bases not matched to a gene: 2. Per the germline V gene, CDR1 is SGHNT and CDR2 is YENEEA. This CDR3 is 15 amino acids long. The CDR3 protein is CASSLDGQGYNEQFF. CDR3 in DNA: TGTGCCAGCAGCTTAGACGGACAGGGATACAATGAGCAGTTCTTC.